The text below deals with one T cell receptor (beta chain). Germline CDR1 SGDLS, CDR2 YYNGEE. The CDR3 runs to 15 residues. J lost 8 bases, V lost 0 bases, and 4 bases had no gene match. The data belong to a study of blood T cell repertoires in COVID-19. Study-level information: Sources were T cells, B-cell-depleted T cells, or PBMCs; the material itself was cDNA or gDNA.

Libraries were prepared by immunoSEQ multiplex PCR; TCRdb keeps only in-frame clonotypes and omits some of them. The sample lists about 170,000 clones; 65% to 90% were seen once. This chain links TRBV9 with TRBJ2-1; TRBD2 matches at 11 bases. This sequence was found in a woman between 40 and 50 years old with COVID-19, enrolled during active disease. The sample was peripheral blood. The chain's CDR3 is CASSVETSGDDEQFF. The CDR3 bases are TGTGCCAGCAGCGTAGAGACTAGCGGGGATGATGAGCAGTTCTTC.